These T cell receptor beta chains were read from a single sample in a study of shared clonotypes between healthy human individuals. Assay used: immunoSEQ multiplex PCR; TCRdb lists only in-frame clones, some missing. This table has about 2.3 million clones, about nine tenths appearing once. Sequencing used naive CD4+ T cells from PBMCs. These receptor sequences come from a young man in good health. Some clones in this sample may be carry-over from other donors' samples. The CDR3 runs from the conserved cysteine through the conserved F or W. A D gene is named only where the DNA matches it firmly. Clone size is shown for a subset of rows, as once, few, many or a class of expanded clone.

v_gene,j_gene,d_gene,abundance,CDR3nt,CDR3aa
TRBV7-8,TRBJ1-5,NA,NA,TGTGCCAGCAGCTTAGCGCGAATGGGGGGGTCTGTGCCCCAGCATTTT,CASSLARMGGSVPQHF
TRBV6-5,TRBJ2-3,TRBD2,NA,TGTGCCAGCAGGAAAGCGGGAGGGCCAACGCAGTATTTT,CASRKAGGPTQYF
TRBV29-1,TRBJ2-3,TRBD2,NA,TGCAGCGTTGGCCCACTAGCGGGGTTTCATACGCAGTATTTT,CSVGPLAGFHTQYF
TRBV7-3,TRBJ2-1,NA,NA,TGTGCCAGCAGCCCCCAGGGTAGTTCCTCCGATGAGCAGTTCTTC,CASSPQGSSSDEQFF
TRBV2,TRBJ2-3,TRBD2,NA,TGTGCCAGCAGTGTGCTAGCGGGAGTTGGAAGTACGCAGTATTTT,CASSVLAGVGSTQYF
TRBV7-8,TRBJ2-2,TRBD2,NA,TGTGCCAGCAGCTTAGTGTGGGCGGGACTAGAGAACACCGGGGAGCTGTTTTTT,CASSLVWAGLENTGELFF
TRBV6-5,TRBJ1-1,NA,NA,TGTGCCAGCAAAAGGGGCATGAACACTGAAGCTTTCTTT,CASKRGMNTEAFF
TRBV7-9,TRBJ1-4,TRBD1,NA,TGTGCCAGCAGCTTCCCTTCGAGGGACAGTAGTCAGGGGAAACTGTTTTTT,CASSFPSRDSSQGKLFF
TRBV29-1,TRBJ1-2,NA,NA,TGCAGCGTTGGCCGTGAGGATGGCTACACCTTC,CSVGREDGYTF
TRBV2,TRBJ1-2,TRBD1,NA,TGTGCCAGCAGTTGGGACAGGGTTTATGGCTACACCTTC,CASSWDRVYGYTF
TRBV18,TRBJ2-7,TRBD1,NA,TGTGCCAGCTCACCTGACAGGGGGCTGTGGGAGCAGTACTTC,CASSPDRGLWEQYF
TRBV27,TRBJ2-1,NA,NA,TGTGCCAGCAGTTTATCCTCGGGAGCGGCGTCCTACAATGAGCAGTTCTTC,CASSLSSGAASYNEQFF
TRBV7-3,TRBJ2-1,NA,NA,TGTGCCAGCAGCTTGTCGGGTACGCACAATGAGCAGTTCTTC,CASSLSGTHNEQFF
TRBV5-1,TRBJ2-2,NA,NA,TGCGCCAGCAGCTTGGCTGTGGGGAGTACCGGGGAGCTGTTTTTT,CASSLAVGSTGELFF
TRBV7-7,TRBJ2-7,TRBD2,NA,TGTGCCAGCAGCCCGAGCGGGGGCTACGAGCAGTACTTC,CASSPSGGYEQYF
TRBV30,TRBJ2-5,NA,NA,TGTGCCTGGTCAACAGGGTCCACAGAGACCCAGTACTTC,CAWSTGSTETQYF
TRBV5-4,TRBJ1-1,NA,NA,TGTGCCAGCAGCTTGGCCGGTACGAACACTGAAGCTTTCTTT,CASSLAGTNTEAFF
TRBV4-2,TRBJ1-2,NA,NA,TGTGCCAGCAGCCGACAAACGGACAGCCCGGATGGCTACACCTTC,CASSRQTDSPDGYTF
TRBV29-1,TRBJ2-7,TRBD2,NA,TGCAGCGTGGTGGGGGTGCTAGCGGCCTACGAGCAGTACTTC,CSVVGVLAAYEQYF
TRBV18,TRBJ1-2,NA,once,TGTGCCAGCTCACCCACTCGACTGCAGGGGAGCTATGGCTACACCTTC,CASSPTRLQGSYGYTF
TRBV7-3,TRBJ2-1,NA,once,TGTGCCAGCAGCCCCACGGATTACAATGAGCAGTTCTTC,CASSPTDYNEQFF
TRBV9,TRBJ1-5,NA,NA,TGTGCCAGCAGCGTAGGGAAACAACCAAATCAGCCCCAGCATTTT,CASSVGKQPNQPQHF
TRBV30,TRBJ2-7,TRBD2,NA,TGTGCCTGGAGCTCGAGCGGGAGGGCCGTCTACGAGCAGTACTTC,CAWSSSGRAVYEQYF
TRBV30,TRBJ1-1,NA,few,TGTGCCTGGAGTGGAGGGAACACTGAAGCTTTCTTT,CAWSGGNTEAFF
TRBV28,TRBJ1-5,TRBD1,NA,TGTGCCAGCAGTCCACATGGACAGGGGGCTTGGCCCCAGCATTTT,CASSPHGQGAWPQHF
TRBV2,TRBJ1-1,NA,few,TGTGCCAGCAACCATGGGGGGCAAGGGACTGAAGCTTTCTTT,CASNHGGQGTEAFF
TRBV6-1,TRBJ2-1,NA,NA,TGTGCCAGCACCACACAGGGATACAATGAGCAGTTCTTC,CASTTQGYNEQFF
TRBV9,TRBJ2-5,NA,NA,TGTGCCAGCAGCGTAGGGCAATCGGAGACCCAGTACTTC,CASSVGQSETQYF
TRBV2,TRBJ2-1,TRBD2,NA,TGTGCCAGCAGGAGTCCGCCCATAGCGGGAGGACCAAACAATGAGCAGTTCTTC,CASRSPPIAGGPNNEQFF
TRBV5-1,TRBJ1-5,TRBD1,NA,TGCGCCAGCAGTCTTGGGACAGGGGTTCAGCCCCAGCATTTT,CASSLGTGVQPQHF
TRBV28,TRBJ1-1,NA,NA,TGTGCCAGCAGTTTGCTCCCAGGGGCAGGGAACACTGAAGCTTTCTTT,CASSLLPGAGNTEAFF
TRBV28,TRBJ1-2,NA,NA,TGTGCCAGCAGTAACAGGGCAGGGGAGAACTATGGCTACACCTTC,CASSNRAGENYGYTF
TRBV5-8,TRBJ2-7,TRBD1,NA,TGTGCCAGCAGCCAGGACAGGGACGGTGAGCAGTACTTC,CASSQDRDGEQYF
TRBV6-1,TRBJ2-7,NA,NA,TGTGCCAGCGGGGCACGGGGCGACTACGAGCAGTACTTC,CASGARGDYEQYF
TRBV28,TRBJ1-2,TRBD1,NA,TGTGCCAGCAGTTTCTCCGGGACAGGGGGACGGGGCTACACCTTC,CASSFSGTGGRGYTF
TRBV2,TRBJ1-4,NA,NA,TGTGCCAGCAGTGGGAGTTTGGGGGCAGGGGAAAAACTGTTTTTT,CASSGSLGAGEKLFF
TRBV4-1,TRBJ1-5,NA,NA,TGCGCCAGCACCTCCGAGGTGGGACAGCCCCAGCATTTT,CASTSEVGQPQHF
TRBV5-1,TRBJ2-7,NA,NA,TGCGCCAGCGACCCCGGCGGCAGATCCTACGAGCAGTACTTC,CASDPGGRSYEQYF
TRBV5-1,TRBJ2-1,TRBD2,NA,TGCGCCAGCAGCTTGGACACTAGCGGGAGTGGCTACAATGAGCAGTTCTTC,CASSLDTSGSGYNEQFF
TRBV7-2,TRBJ2-3,NA,NA,TGTGCCAGCAGCCGTCAGCACCAAGATACGCAGTATTTT,CASSRQHQDTQYF
TRBV7-3,TRBJ1-5,NA,NA,TGTGCCAGCAGCTTTACAGTGAATCAGCCCCAGCATTTT,CASSFTVNQPQHF
TRBV6-5,TRBJ2-7,NA,once,TGTGCCAGCAGTTACAGCTCACAACTCTACGAGCAGTACTTC,CASSYSSQLYEQYF
TRBV7-2,TRBJ1-1,NA,NA,TGTGCCAGCCGAACAGGGACCTACAACACTGAAGCTTTCTTT,CASRTGTYNTEAFF
TRBV28,TRBJ1-2,NA,NA,TGTGCCAGCAGTTTAGATGGGTATGGCTACACCTTC,CASSLDGYGYTF
TRBV21-1,TRBJ2-4,NA,NA,TGTGCCAGCAGCAAAGTGCTAGAGGGCGCTCGGTCGAAAAACATTCAGTACTTC,CASSKVLEGARSKNIQYF